This entry describes one TCR beta chain. This clone was counted between two and nine times. No cognate antigen has been identified for it. Nothing much larger sits one base from this clone, and base qualities are not available. This specimen belongs to a study of shared clonotypes between healthy human individuals (dated by TCRdb to the early 2020s). Regarding the complete study: The cohort comprised a couple of women and three men aged 18 to 49 years. To estimate repertoire size and how much clonotype sharing occurs between individuals, the study deeply sequenced the blood TCR repertoires of 5 or 6 healthy adults. Libraries were prepared and TCR repertoires were sequenced by different laboratories using diverse techniques, in order to increase sequencing depth and limit assay-specific biases. Leukapheresis yielded between about 0.85 and 9.5 billion PBMCs per donor.

Beyond this particular receptor, the publication reports: Because the study included only a small number of donors, the genetic and exposure-history diversity represented was limited. Pairwise subsampling indicated that sequencing depth was expected to affect the degree of clonotype sharing among donors. Only blood was sampled, and tissue TCR repertoires likely differ from those in blood.

The donors were healthy, HIV-negative adults who had no recently reported acute infections or vaccinations. Only Caucasian adults living in Nashville, Tennessee, USA were represented among the donors. In the unsorted samples, roughly 90 million PBMCs were counted, and genomic DNA was extracted using the QIAamp DNA Blood Mini kit. Blood was collected by leukapheresis, and PBMCs were isolated by Ficoll-Histopaque density gradient centrifugation and then cryopreserved in liquid nitrogen vapor phase. TCR CDR3 regions were amplified from genomic DNA by multiplex PCR using the deep immunoSEQ assay. Genomic DNA extracted from each cell subset was distributed evenly over all wells of several immunoSEQ 96-well plates, and each plate served as one replicate. For unsorted PBMC, each replicate PCR was loaded with about 300 ng genomic DNA, equivalent to 25,000 to 35,000 T cell genomes. Genomic DNA from unsorted PBMC was sequenced over ten immunoSEQ deep assay plates. Purified libraries were quantified with a Qubit 3.0 fluorometer, sized on a Bioanalyzer 2100, and re-quantified with the KAPA Library Quantification kit. Each immunoSEQ 96-well plate was sequenced on its own single-read 150-cycle Illumina NextSeq 550 flow cell. In the original analysis: The immunoSEQ output contained only junctional sequences without quality scores, so filtering could not match that applied to full-length reads. Sequences were annotated with PyIR, a Python wrapper for IgBLAST v1.9, using IMGT germline references to assign V/J genes and CDR3. Reads were removed for weak V/J assignments (E-value above 1e-6), missing CDR3, stop codons, out-of-frame junctions, or ambiguous translated residues. V3J clonotypes were defined by identical inferred V gene, J gene, and CDR3 amino acid sequence. Percentage overlap between repertoires was calculated by dividing the number of shared unique clonotypes by the size of the smaller repertoire. RTK rarefaction, the Chao1 estimator, and Recon v2.1 estimates of unobserved clonotypes were used to assess repertoire richness. As stored in TCRdb, this immuneACCESS dataset retains in-frame rearrangements with V and J assigned. A fraction of the clones does not appear; measured against another copy, unresolved V genes explain less than half of the discrepancy, and the remainder lacks a known reason. That table is the source of V, J and clone size, and D and trimming were worked out from the DNA. Present in this sample are some 470,000 clones, about 79% of which were seen just once. The top ten clones comprise 10% to 15% of the sample.

Looking up the germline V gene yields CDR1 SGHVS and CDR2 FQNEAQ. The CDR3 goes from the cysteine to the phenylalanine over 17 residues. Left in the record is the CDR3 DNA by itself, 51 bases read in frame from the first base. The germline ends are 31 bases apart after V is trimmed by 10 bases and J by 9 bases. The TCR was taken from a woman aged 40 to 50 in good health. Some clones in this sample may be carry-over from other donors' samples. Input material: PBMCs. The V gene is TRBV7-8 and the J gene is TRBJ2-1; TRBD2 is possibly the D segment (6 matching bases). For the CDR3, the sequence is CATLLSVRRAGGGEQFF. The nucleotide sequence is TGTGCCACCCTACTAAGTGTTCGGCGGGCCGGGGGTGGTGAGCAGTTCTTC. The full variable domain, completed from the reference TRBV7-8 and TRBJ2-1 proteins outside the CDR3, reads GAGVSQSPRYKVAKRGQDVALRCDPISGHVSLFWYQQALGQGPEFLTYFQNEAQLDKSGLPSDRFFAERPEGSVSTLKIQRTQQEDSAVYLCATLLSVRRAGGGEQFFGPGTRLTVL.